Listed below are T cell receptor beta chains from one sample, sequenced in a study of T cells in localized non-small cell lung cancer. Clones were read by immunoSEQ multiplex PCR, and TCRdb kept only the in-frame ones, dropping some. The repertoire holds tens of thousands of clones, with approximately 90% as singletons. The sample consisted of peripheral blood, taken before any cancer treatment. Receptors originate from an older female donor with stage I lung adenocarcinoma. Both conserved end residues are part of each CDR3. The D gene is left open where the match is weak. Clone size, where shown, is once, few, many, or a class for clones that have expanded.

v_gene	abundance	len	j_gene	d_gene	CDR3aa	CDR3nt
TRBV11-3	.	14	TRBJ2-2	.	CASSFAVNTGELFF	TGTGCCAGCAGCTTCGCGGTGAACACCGGGGAGCTGTTTTTT
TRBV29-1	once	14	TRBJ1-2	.	CSVEFAGLSYGYTF	TGCAGCGTTGAATTTGCGGGATTGAGCTATGGCTACACCTTC
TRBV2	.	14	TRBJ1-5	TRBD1	CASRETGVGQPQHF	TGTGCCAGCAGGGAAACAGGGGTGGGTCAGCCCCAGCATTTT
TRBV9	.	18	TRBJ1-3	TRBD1	CASSVGTGSPYSGNTIYF	TGTGCCAGCAGCGTAGGGACAGGGAGCCCTTATTCTGGAAACACCATATATTTT
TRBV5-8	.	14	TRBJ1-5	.	CASSPRAANQPQHF	TGTGCCAGCAGCCCCAGGGCGGCCAATCAGCCCCAGCATTTT
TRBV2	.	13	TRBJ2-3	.	CASSLGSQDTQYF	TGTGCCAGCAGCCTCGGATCCCAAGATACGCAGTATTTT
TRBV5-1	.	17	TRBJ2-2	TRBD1	CASNPGQGALGTGELFF	TGCGCCAGCAACCCAGGACAGGGGGCCTTGGGGACCGGGGAGCTGTTTTTT
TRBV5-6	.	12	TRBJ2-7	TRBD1	CASSRTGNEQYF	TGTGCCAGCAGCCGGACAGGGAACGAGCAGTACTTC
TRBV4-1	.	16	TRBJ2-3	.	CASSPGGGGSADTQYF	TGCGCCAGCAGCCCCGGGGGAGGGGGAAGTGCAGATACGCAGTATTTT
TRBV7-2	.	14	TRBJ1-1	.	CASSFSRGNNEAFF	TGTGCCAGCAGCTTCTCAAGAGGAAACAATGAAGCTTTCTTT
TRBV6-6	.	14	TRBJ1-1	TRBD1	CASRLGQGHTEAFF	TGTGCCAGCAGATTGGGACAGGGACACACTGAAGCTTTCTTT
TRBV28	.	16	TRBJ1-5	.	CASSGYRVEANQPQHF	TGTGCCAGCAGTGGCTACAGGGTTGAGGCAAATCAGCCCCAGCATTTT
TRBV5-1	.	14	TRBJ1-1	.	CASSPQGMSTEAFF	TGCGCCAGCAGCCCTCAAGGGATGAGCACTGAAGCTTTCTTT
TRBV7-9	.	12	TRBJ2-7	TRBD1	CASSPGQYEQYF	TGTGCCAGCAGCCCGGGACAGTACGAGCAGTACTTC
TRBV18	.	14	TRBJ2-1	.	CASSPPTRGGEQFF	TGTGCCAGCTCACCACCGACCAGGGGTGGTGAGCAGTTCTTC
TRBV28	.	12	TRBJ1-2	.	CASSDTEWGYTF	TGTGCCAGCAGTGACACAGAGTGGGGCTACACCTTC
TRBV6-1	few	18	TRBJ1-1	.	CASSESLPLGAQNTEAFF	TGTGCCAGCAGTGAAAGTCTCCCCTTAGGGGCTCAAAACACTGAAGCTTTCTTT
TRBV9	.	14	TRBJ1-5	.	CASSVGYSNQPQHF	TGTGCCAGCAGCGTAGGGTATAGCAATCAGCCCCAGCATTTT
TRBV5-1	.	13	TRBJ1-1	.	CASSVEPSGEAFF	TGCGCCAGCAGCGTCGAGCCGTCGGGTGAAGCTTTCTTT
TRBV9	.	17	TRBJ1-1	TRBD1	CASSAGQGGFLRSEAFF	TGTGCCAGCAGCGCCGGACAGGGCGGTTTCCTAAGGAGTGAAGCTTTCTTT
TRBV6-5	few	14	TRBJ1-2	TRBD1	CASSPTGNFAGYTF	TGTGCCAGCAGTCCGACAGGGAACTTCGCTGGCTACACCTTC
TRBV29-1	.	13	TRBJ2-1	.	CSVEVGQLNEQFF	TGCAGCGTTGAAGTAGGGCAGCTTAATGAGCAGTTCTTC
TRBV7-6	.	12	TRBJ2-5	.	CASSQYQETQYF	TGTGCCAGCAGCCAGTACCAAGAGACCCAGTACTTC
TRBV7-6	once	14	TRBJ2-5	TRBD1	CASSFTGGRQTQYF	TGTGCCAGCAGCTTCACAGGGGGCCGGCAGACCCAGTACTTC
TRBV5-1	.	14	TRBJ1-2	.	CASFEPGIQNGYTF	TGCGCCAGCTTCGAACCAGGGATACAGAATGGCTACACCTTC
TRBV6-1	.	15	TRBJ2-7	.	CASRPDRSITYEQYF	TGTGCCAGCAGGCCCGACAGGTCCATTACCTACGAGCAGTACTTC
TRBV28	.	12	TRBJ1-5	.	CASSVSNQPQHF	TGTGCCAGCAGTGTCAGCAATCAGCCCCAGCATTTT
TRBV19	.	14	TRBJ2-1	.	CASMGAGLGNEQFF	TGTGCCAGTATGGGAGCGGGTCTAGGAAATGAGCAGTTCTTC
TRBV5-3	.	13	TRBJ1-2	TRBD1	CASSVWTGSGYTF	TGTGCCAGCAGCGTATGGACAGGGTCTGGCTACACCTTC
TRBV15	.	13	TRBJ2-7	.	CATSRVGGYEQYF	TGTGCCACCAGCAGAGTTGGCGGCTACGAGCAGTACTTC
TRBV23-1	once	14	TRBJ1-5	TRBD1	CANHRGQGNQPQHF	TGCGCCAACCACAGGGGGCAAGGCAATCAGCCCCAGCATTTT
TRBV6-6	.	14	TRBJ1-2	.	CASTSGEGNYGYTF	TGTGCCAGCACTTCGGGGGAGGGTAACTATGGCTACACCTTC
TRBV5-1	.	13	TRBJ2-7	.	CASSLMGRYEQYF	TGCGCCAGCAGCTTGATGGGACGGTACGAGCAGTACTTC
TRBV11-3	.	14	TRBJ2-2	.	CASSSYQGPGELFF	TGTGCCAGCAGCTCCTACCAGGGCCCCGGGGAGCTGTTTTTT
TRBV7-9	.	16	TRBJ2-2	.	CASSPLRGANTGELFF	TGTGCCAGCAGCCCTCTAAGGGGTGCGAACACCGGGGAGCTGTTTTTT
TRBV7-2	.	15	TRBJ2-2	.	CASTLVAGSTGELFF	TGTGCCAGCACCCTAGTCGCAGGGTCCACCGGGGAGCTGTTTTTT
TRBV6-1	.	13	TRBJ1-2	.	CASSEVWRVRNTF	TGTGCCAGCAGTGAAGTGTGGAGAGTTCGCAACACCTTC
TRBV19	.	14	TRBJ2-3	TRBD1	CASRPTGGPDTQYF	TGTGCCAGTAGGCCGACAGGGGGCCCAGATACGCAGTATTTT
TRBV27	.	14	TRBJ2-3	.	CASKVRGFTDTQYF	TGTGCCAGCAAAGTCAGGGGCTTCACAGATACGCAGTATTTT
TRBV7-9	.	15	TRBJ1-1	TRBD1	CASSLGQGATTEAFF	TGTGCCAGCAGCTTGGGACAGGGGGCGACCACTGAAGCTTTCTTT
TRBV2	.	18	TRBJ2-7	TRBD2	CASRQYGLAPNSRYEQYF	TGTGCCAGCAGACAATACGGACTAGCTCCTAACAGCCGCTACGAGCAGTACTTC
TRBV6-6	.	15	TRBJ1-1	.	CASSYIASGNTEAFF	TGTGCCAGCAGTTACATTGCCTCAGGGAATACCGAAGCTTTCTTT
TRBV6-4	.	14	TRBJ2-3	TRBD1	CASSGQGGTDTQYF	TGTGCCAGCTCAGGACAGGGAGGCACAGATACGCAGTATTTT
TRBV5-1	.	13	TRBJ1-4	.	CASSAGANEKLFF	TGCGCCAGCAGCGCGGGGGCTAATGAAAAACTGTTTTTT
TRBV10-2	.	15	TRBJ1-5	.	CASRTTEKGNQPQHF	TGCGCCAGCAGGACGACAGAGAAAGGCAATCAGCCCCAGCATTTT
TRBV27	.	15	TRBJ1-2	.	CASSTTLTTNYGYTF	TGTGCCAGCAGTACAACACTGACCACTAACTATGGCTACACCTTC